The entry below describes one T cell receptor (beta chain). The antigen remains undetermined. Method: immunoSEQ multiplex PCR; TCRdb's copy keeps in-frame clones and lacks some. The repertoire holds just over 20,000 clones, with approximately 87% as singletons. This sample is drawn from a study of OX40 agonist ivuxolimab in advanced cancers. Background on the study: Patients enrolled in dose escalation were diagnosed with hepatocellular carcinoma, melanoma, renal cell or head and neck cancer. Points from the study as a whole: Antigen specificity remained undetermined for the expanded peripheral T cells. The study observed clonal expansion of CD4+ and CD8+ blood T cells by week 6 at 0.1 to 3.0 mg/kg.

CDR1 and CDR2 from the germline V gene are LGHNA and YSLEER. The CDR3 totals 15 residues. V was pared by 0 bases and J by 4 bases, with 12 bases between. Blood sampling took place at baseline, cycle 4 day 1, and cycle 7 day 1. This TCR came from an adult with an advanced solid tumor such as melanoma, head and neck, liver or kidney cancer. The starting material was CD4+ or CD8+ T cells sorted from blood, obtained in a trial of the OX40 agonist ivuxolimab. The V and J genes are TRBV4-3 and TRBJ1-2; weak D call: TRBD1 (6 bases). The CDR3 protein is CASSQDVAGVYGYTF. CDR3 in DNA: TGCGCCAGCAGCCAAGACGTCGCAGGGGTCTATGGCTACACCTTC.